A single sample gave rise to the 10 T cell receptor beta chains below, sequenced in a study of blood T cell repertoires in COVID-19. Measured with immunoSEQ multiplex PCR; TCRdb has only the in-frame clones, and not every one. The sample has 470,000 or so clones, about 85% seen once; the top ten hold approximately 2%. What was sequenced was PBMCs or T cells enriched from blood (not recorded which). All receptors derive from a woman under 30 with acute COVID-19.

Written as DNA, the CDR3 is TGTGCCAGCAGTGAAGCGGCAGGCTATAATTCACCCCTCCACTTT. This codes for CASSEAAGYNSPLHF. The rearrangement uses TRBV6-1 and TRBJ1-6; no clear D gene. The CDR3 is 15 residues long. In germline, CDR1 is MNHNS, CDR2 SASEGT. V was clipped by 0 bases and J by 3 bases, with 6 bases between them.

The chain couples TRBV5-8 to TRBJ1-5, with D possibly TRBD1 on 6 matching bases. The germline V gene has CDR1 SGHTS and CDR2 YDEGEE. The V end was cut by 2 bases, the J end by 7 bases, with 10 bases between. The CDR3 is 13 amino acids. In DNA, the CDR3 is TGTGCCAGCAGCTTAGACAGGCAACAGCCCCAGCATTTT. Translating gives CASSLDRQQPQHF.

J is TRBJ2-1 and V is TRBV5-5, with 7 bases that match TRBD1. Unmatched junction bases numbered 14, after V lost 4 bases and J lost 13 bases. The CDR3 extends over 14 amino acids. In germline, CDR1 is SGHKS, CDR2 YYEKEE (reference sequence). The CDR3 DNA follows: TGTGCCAGCAGCCCAAATCCGACAGGGCGCGATCAGTTCTTC. Its translation: CASSPNPTGRDQFF.

The chain uses TRBV27 and TRBJ2-7, with D perhaps TRBD1 (5 bases). V was clipped by 2 bases and J by 0 bases, with 8 bases between them. The germline CDR1 and CDR2 sequences are MNHEY and SMNVEV (reference sequence). This CDR3 is built from 14 residues. The DNA of the CDR3 is TGTGCCAGCAGTTTACACAGGAGCTCCTACGAGCAGTACTTC. Residues: CASSLHRSSYEQYF.

The V call is TRBV6-5, the J call TRBJ1-5; 10 positions match TRBD1. Trimming cost V 6 bases and J 2 bases; bases outside gene matches: 4. Germline CDR1 reads MNHEY; CDR2 reads SVGAGI. The CDR3 runs 15 residues. As DNA, the CDR3 is TGTGCCAGCAGGCGACAGGGGGCGGGCAATCAGCCCCAGCATTTT. Its translation is CASRRQGAGNQPQHF.

The chain is built from TRBV7-9 and TRBJ2-1; 11 bases line up with TRBD2. V lost 5 bases, J lost 6 bases, and 6 bases stayed unmatched. The germline CDR1 and CDR2 sequences are SEHNR and FQNEAQ (reference sequence). The CDR3 has 15 residues. The CDR3 sequence is CASSPGLAGGNEQFF. The CDR3 DNA follows: TGTGCCAGCAGCCCTGGGCTAGCGGGAGGCAATGAGCAGTTCTTC.

The chain links TRBV19 to TRBJ2-2, with TRBD2 matching over 8 bases. Germline V CDR1 and CDR2: LNHDA, SQIVND (reference sequence). The junction had 6 bases not matched to a gene; V was cut back by 3 bases and J by 6 bases. CDR3 length equals 15 residues. The CDR3 protein is CASSMRGLESGELFF. In DNA form, the CDR3 reads TGTGCCAGTAGTATGAGGGGACTAGAGTCCGGGGAGCTGTTTTTT.

Comment on this clone: Other nucleotide sequences in the sample specify the same CDR3. The chain links TRBV18 to TRBJ1-2; D is undetermined. This CDR3 has 15 amino acids. Germline V gene lookup returns CDR1 KGHSH and CDR2 LQKENI. The V and J ends lost 2 bases and 0 bases respectively, with 10 bases between them. CDR3 sequence (DNA): TGTGCCAGCTCACCAACAACCGATACTAACTATGGCTACACCTTC. Its translation: CASSPTTDTNYGYTF.

This rearrangement joins TRBV10-3 to TRBJ1-1; 7 bases fit TRBD1. The CDR3 length is 12 residues. The junction had 3 bases not matched to a gene; V was cut back by 10 bases and J by 1 base. Germline V gene data show CDR1 as ENHRY and CDR2 as SYGVKD. The CDR3 reads CATGQTNTEAFF. The CDR3 nucleotides are TGTGCCACGGGACAGACGAACACTGAAGCTTTCTTT.

The chain combines TRBV19 with TRBJ1-6; 9 bases agree with TRBD1. The CDR3 spans 15 residues. After removal of 5 bases from V and 7 bases from J, the junction contained 6 bases not matched to a gene. Germline assignment: CDR1 LNHDA and CDR2 SQIVND (reference sequence). The CDR3 DNA is TGTGCCAGTAGTCCCCGGGACAGGGAGAATTCACCCCTCCACTTT. This codes for CASSPRDRENSPLHF.